This paragraph reports one TCR beta chain. This table comes from immunoSEQ multiplex PCR, and its TCRdb copy is limited to in-frame clones, with some not included. This sample has about 19,000 clones, with roughly 82% found just once. This record belongs to a study of PD-1 blockade in mismatch repair-deficient tumors. V was clipped by 2 bases and J by 1 base, with 10 bases between them. CDR1 and CDR2 (germline): SGDLS, YYNGEE. This CDR3 comprises 15 residues. Every patient had mismatch repair deficiency by PCR or immunohistochemistry. The sequence was obtained from an adult with mismatch repair-deficient cancer. The sample was PBMCs, taken 52 weeks after starting pembrolizumab. The chain is built from TRBV9 and TRBJ2-1; D perhaps matches TRBD1 (5 bases). CDR3 nucleotide sequence: TGTGCCAGCAGCGTGGCAGGGCTATCCTACAATGAGCAGTTCTTC. Its translation: CASSVAGLSYNEQFF.